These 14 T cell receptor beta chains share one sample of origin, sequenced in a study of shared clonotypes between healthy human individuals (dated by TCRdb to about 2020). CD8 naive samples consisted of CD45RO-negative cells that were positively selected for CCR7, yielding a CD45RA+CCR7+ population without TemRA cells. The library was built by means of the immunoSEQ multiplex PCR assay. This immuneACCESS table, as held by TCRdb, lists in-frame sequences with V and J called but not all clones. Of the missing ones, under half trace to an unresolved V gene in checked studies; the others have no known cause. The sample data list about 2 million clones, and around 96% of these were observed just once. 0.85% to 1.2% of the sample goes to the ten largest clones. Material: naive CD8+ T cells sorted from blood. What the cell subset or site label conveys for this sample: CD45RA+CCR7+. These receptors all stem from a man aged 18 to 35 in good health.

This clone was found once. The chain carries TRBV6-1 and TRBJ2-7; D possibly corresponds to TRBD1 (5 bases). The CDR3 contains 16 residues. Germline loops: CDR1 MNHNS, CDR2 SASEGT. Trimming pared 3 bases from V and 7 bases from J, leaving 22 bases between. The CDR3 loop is CASSDLKRGFNEEQYF. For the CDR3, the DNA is TGTGCCAGCAGTGATCTGAAAAGGGGTTTCAACGAAGAGCAGTACTTC.

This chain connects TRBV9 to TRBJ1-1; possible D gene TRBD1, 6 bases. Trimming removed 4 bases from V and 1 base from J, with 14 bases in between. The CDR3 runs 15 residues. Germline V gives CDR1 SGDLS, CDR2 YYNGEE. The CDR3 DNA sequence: TGTGCCAGCAGCCCATCCGGGACACCGAACACTGAAGCTTTCTTT. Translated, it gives CASSPSGTPNTEAFF.

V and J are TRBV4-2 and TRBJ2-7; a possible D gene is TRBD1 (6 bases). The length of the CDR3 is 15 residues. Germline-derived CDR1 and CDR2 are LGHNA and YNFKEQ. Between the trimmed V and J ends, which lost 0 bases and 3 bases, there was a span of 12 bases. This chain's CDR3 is CASSQESAGVYEQYF. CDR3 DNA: TGTGCCAGCAGCCAAGAGAGTGCAGGGGTCTACGAGCAGTACTTC.

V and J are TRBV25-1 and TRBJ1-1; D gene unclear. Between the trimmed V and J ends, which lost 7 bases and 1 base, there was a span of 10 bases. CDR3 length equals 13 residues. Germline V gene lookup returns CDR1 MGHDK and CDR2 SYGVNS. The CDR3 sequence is CASTEGGNTEAFF. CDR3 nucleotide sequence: TGTGCCAGCACCGAGGGAGGGAACACTGAAGCTTTCTTT.

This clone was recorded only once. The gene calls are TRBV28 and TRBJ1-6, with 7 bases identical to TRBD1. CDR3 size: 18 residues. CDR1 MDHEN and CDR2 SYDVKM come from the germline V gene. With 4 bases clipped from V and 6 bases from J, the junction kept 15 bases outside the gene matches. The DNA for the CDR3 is TGTGCCAGCAGTTGGCCACGCGGGACAGAGGCTTCTAATTCACCCCTCCACTTT. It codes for CASSWPRGTEASNSPLHF.

This CDR3 reads CASSLRPYEQFF. In DNA, the CDR3 is TGTGCCAGCAGCTTAAGGCCGTATGAGCAGTTCTTC. This sequence joins TRBV7-9 and TRBJ2-1; no definite D call. In germline, CDR1 is SEHNR, CDR2 FQNEAQ (reference sequence). Trimming pared 2 bases from V and 8 bases from J, leaving 7 bases between. The CDR3 length is 12 residues.

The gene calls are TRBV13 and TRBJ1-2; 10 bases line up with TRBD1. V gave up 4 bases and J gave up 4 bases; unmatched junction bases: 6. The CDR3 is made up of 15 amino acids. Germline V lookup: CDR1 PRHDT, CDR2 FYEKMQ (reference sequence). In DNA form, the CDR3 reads TGTGCCAGCAGCTCCCCGGGACAGGGGTCCTATGGCTACACCTTC. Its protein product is CASSSPGQGSYGYTF.

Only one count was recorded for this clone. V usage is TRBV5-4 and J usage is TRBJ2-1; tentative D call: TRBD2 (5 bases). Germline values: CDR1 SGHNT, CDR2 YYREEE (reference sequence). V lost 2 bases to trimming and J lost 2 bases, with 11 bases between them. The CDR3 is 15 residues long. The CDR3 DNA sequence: TGTGCCAGCAGCTTAGGAGCGGCCACCTACAATGAGCAGTTCTTC. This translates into CASSLGAATYNEQFF.

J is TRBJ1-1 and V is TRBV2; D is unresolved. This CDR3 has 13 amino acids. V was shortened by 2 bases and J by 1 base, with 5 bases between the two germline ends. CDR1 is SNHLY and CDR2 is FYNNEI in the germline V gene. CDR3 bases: TGTGCCAGCAGTGAACCCCCGAACACTGAAGCTTTCTTT. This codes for CASSEPPNTEAFF. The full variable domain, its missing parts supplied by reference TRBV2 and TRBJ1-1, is EPEVTQTPSHQVTQMGQEVILRCVPISNHLYFYWYRQILGQKVEFLVSFYNNEISEKSEIFDDQFSVERPDGSNFTLKIRSTKLEDSAMYFCASSEPPNTEAFFGQGTRLTVV.

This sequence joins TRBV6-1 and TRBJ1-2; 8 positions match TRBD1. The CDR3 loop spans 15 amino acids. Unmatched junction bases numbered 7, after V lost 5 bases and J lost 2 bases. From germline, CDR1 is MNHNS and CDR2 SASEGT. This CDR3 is CASSTYNRGNYGYTF. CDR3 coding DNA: TGTGCCAGCAGTACGTACAACAGGGGGAACTATGGCTACACCTTC.

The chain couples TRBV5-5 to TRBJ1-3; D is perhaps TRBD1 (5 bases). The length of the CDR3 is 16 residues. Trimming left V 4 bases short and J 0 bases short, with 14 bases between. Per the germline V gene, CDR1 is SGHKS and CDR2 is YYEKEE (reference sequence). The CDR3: CASSRQLIFSGNTIYF. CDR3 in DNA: TGTGCCAGCAGCCGACAGCTTATCTTCTCTGGAAACACCATATATTTT. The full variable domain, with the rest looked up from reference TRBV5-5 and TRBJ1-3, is DAGVTQSPTHLIKTRGQQVTLRCSPISGHKSVSWYQQVLGQGPQFIFQYYEKEERGRGNFPDRFSARQFPNYSSELNVNALLLGDSALYLCASSRQLIFSGNTIYFGEGSWLTVV.

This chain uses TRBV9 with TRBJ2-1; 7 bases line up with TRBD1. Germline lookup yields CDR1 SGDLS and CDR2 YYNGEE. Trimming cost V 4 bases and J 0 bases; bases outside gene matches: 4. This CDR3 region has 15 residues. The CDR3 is CASSSAGGSYNEQFF. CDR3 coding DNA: TGTGCCAGCAGCTCTGCAGGGGGCTCCTACAATGAGCAGTTCTTC. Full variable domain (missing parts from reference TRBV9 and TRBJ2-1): DSGVTQTPKHLITATGQRVTLRCSPRSGDLSVYWYQQSLDQGLQFLIQYYNGEERAKGNILERFSAQQFPDLHSELNLSSLELGDSALYFCASSSAGGSYNEQFFGPGTRLTVL.

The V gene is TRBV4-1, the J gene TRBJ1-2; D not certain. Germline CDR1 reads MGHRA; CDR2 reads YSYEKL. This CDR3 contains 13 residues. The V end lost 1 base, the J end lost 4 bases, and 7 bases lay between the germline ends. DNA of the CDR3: TGCGCCAGCAGCCAAGCCCACAGCTATGGCTACACCTTC. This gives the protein CASSQAHSYGYTF.

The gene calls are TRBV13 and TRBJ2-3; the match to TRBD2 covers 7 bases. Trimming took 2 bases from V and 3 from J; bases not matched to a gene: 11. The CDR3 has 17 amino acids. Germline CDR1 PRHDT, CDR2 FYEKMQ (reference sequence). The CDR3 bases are TGTGCCAGCAGCTTAAATACCTTCGCAGCGGGGACAGATACGCAGTATTTT. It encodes CASSLNTFAAGTDTQYF. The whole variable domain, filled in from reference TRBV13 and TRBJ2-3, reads AAGVIQSPRHLIKEKRETATLKCYPIPRHDTVYWYQQGPGQDPQFLISFYEKMQSDKGSIPDRFSAQQFSDYHSELNMSSLELGDSALYFCASSLNTFAAGTDTQYFGPGTRLTVL.